This section outlines one T cell receptor (beta chain) sequence together with its context. The specificity of this receptor is unknown. There are no base qualities to consult, and no much larger clone falls within one base. This sample is drawn from a study of cytomegalovirus exposure and HLA in healthy donors (dated 2017 in TCRdb). A note on the overall study: An earlier analysis of a few hundred of the donors reported 250 to 350 Gb of sequence data and some 110 million unique TCR beta sequences obtained from around 180 million T cells. About 310 gigabases of sequencing data and 70 million to 85 million unique TCR sequences were included in an early release covering about 600 HLA-typed donors. Of the approximately 370 genotyped donors, roughly 76% were placed in the genetic ancestry cluster associated with self-reported Caucasian donors. The study aimed to test whether cataloging public T cell receptors could reveal signatures of past pathogen exposure. The study profiled the T cell repertoires of 666 subjects by immunosequencing and related them to cytomegalovirus serostatus. A separate validation cohort of more than 100 different subjects was used in addition to the roughly 620-subject first cohort. To predict cytomegalovirus infection status, the study brought together high-throughput TCR immunosequencing, statistical association of individual TCRs with disease status, and machine learning. To study patterns of TCR occurrence, a later analysis re-analyzed previously published TCR beta repertoires from several hundred donors and added high-resolution HLA genotyping. In the later analysis, no new phenotypic data were used to find candidate immune exposures; instead, reliance was placed on TCR beta sequences and their occurrence across donors. An earlier analysis of roughly 600 of the donors used high-throughput TCR beta sequencing to judge whether each TCR beta V gene segment behaved as functional or pseudogenic. Alongside the repertoire data, information on donor age, sex, ethnicity and CMV serostatus was compiled. In a later genetic analysis, genome-wide SNP genotypes for about three fifths of the roughly 670 donors were used, and that subset was treated as a discovery cohort. All discovery cohort repertoires had been generated using a single sequencing platform. HLA typing covered class I and class II loci at four-digit resolution. The number of typed donors differed by locus: about 620-630 for A, B, C, DRB1 and DQB1; approximately 520 for DQA1; 606 for DPA1; and 400 to 480 for DPB1. Several DR-DQ haplotypes were handled as single units for association and clustering because linkage in the cohort was strong. Among around 400 genotyped donors of the cohort, an average of about 240,000 unique TCR beta nucleotide sequences was sequenced per donor, of which 15% to 20% were non-productive.

The cohort was made up of roughly 670 healthy bone marrow donors. At the time of sampling, all cohort members were nominally healthy, though unrecorded immune exposures were likely present. The donor was CMV seropositive and belonged to the group of some 290 seropositive cohort members. Each donor provided a peripheral blood sample, and peripheral blood mononuclear cells were used for TCR beta sequencing. Genomic DNA extraction from the blood cell samples was performed with the Qiagen DNeasy Blood Extraction Kit. The germline V gene provides CDR1 SGHRS and CDR2 YFSETQ. Measured from the cysteine to the phenylalanine, the CDR3 is 14 residues long. Only the CDR3 DNA stays, 42 bases, in frame from base 1. V trim: 2 bases; J trim: 2 bases; unmatched bases: 4. The paper's findings and limits, for the study overall: According to a later analysis, parvovirus B19, influenza, CMV and Epstein-Barr virus appeared linked to several top co-occurrence clusters. The authors suggested that the approach could potentially be generalized to other disease states and immunological phenotypes. Because counts were too low, roughly 18 rarely observed V segments, including chromosome 9 orphons, were left out of the earlier analysis of 587 of the donors. An association between a missense DCLRE1C variant and V-gene and J-gene trimming of TCR beta chains was found in a later genetic analysis and replicated in an independent cohort. In an earlier analysis of fewer than 700 of the donors, most TCR beta V segments appeared in productive rearrangements about 87% or about 30% of the time, broadly matching IMGT annotations. A cluster of highly shared sequence variants was judged likely to be a technical artifact of the sequencing pipeline. Across donors, most TCR sequences were observed very rarely, whereas some public TCRs were present in many individuals. Because some donors lacked HLA typing at each locus, the association tests relied only on the typed subset. CMV serostatus was the only immune exposure information available for the cohort. Compared with the approximately 600-donor mean, donors in an Asian-associated ancestry cluster had fewer N-insertions in productive TCRs, according to a later genetic analysis. When HLA alleles, especially DR and DQ, strongly co-occurred, TCR associations were difficult to assign to individual alleles. Because the 87-base-pair reads could not distinguish some IMGT-functional V segments, including TRBV6-2 and TRBV6-3, those segments were excluded. According to a later analysis, most CMV-associated TCR beta chains appeared to be HLA-restricted, and the HLA associations seemed to be driven largely by CMV exposure. Three of the identified cytomegalovirus-associated TCR beta chains were confirmed in vitro to be specific for cytomegalovirus antigens. A further reported finding was that TCR beta sequences accurately predicted the HLA-A and HLA-B alleles for most subjects in the first cohort. Cytomegalovirus status was reported to be diagnosed by the classifier with high specificity and sensitivity in both the original and validation cohorts. The study listed 164 TCR beta chains as associated with cytomegalovirus. In a later analysis, HLA-associated TCR beta chains showed more clonal expansion and lower generation probabilities than non-associated chains that were equally common. Sequencing depth was assumed to be roughly uniform across donors in the presence/absence analyses, though that assumption may not hold. Correlated functional status among segregating V segments might reflect linkage disequilibrium, but an unknown experimental factor could not be ruled out. This cohort had only TCR beta chains sequenced, and the lack of alpha or paired-chain data limited which features could be detected. At a false discovery rate of 0.05, a later analysis linked 16,951 TCR beta sequences to specific HLA alleles. In a later analysis, TCR association rates were found to vary across HLA loci, with the most associated TCRs seen for DRB1 alleles and the fewest for HLA-C alleles.

Library generation was performed with the immunoSEQ multiplex PCR assay. For the multiplex PCR, a mixture combining 60 forward primers for TCR Vbeta segments and 13 reverse primers for TCR Jbeta segments was used. A multiplex PCR assay on genomic DNA amplified the CDR3 region of rearranged TCR beta genes. On the Illumina HiSeq System, the amplified TCR beta libraries were sequenced as 87-base-pair reads. Under the source paper's analysis protocol: Across the 600 to 700 repertoires, a later analysis counted approximately 83 million unique TCR beta chains, around 10 million of which were shared by at least two donors. A nearest-neighbor algorithm error-corrected the raw reads and collapsed the reads into unique sequences, merging closely related sequences to remove PCR and sequencing errors. V, D and J gene segments were assigned by aligning CDR3 sequences to IMGT reference sequences. For a sequence to be retained, a match of at least six nucleotides to both a V gene segment and a J gene segment was required. Rearrangements were classified as productive when the CDR3 lacked stop codons and remained in frame with V and J, and all other rearrangements were classified as non-productive. Following IMGT convention, CDR3 was defined as the stretch from the second conserved V-encoded cysteine to the conserved J-encoded phenylalanine. The earlier analysis of about 620 of the donors excluded sequences that lacked an unambiguous match to a single V gene segment. An earlier analysis of over 450 of the donors classified V segments as functional when productive rearrangements were above 56.7% and as segregating when the standard deviation between donors was above 5%. A statistical classification framework was built to diagnose cytomegalovirus status from the catalog of TCR beta chain sequences. V and J gene assignment, in a later analysis, came from comparing TCR nucleotide sequences with IMGT/GENE-DB human TR gene sequences. Using the TCRdist pipeline, a later analysis assigned CDR3 sequences along with most-parsimonious VDJ recombination scenarios. In a later analysis, each TCR beta chain was defined by its CDR3 amino acid sequence together with its V-gene family, and reads lacking a unique V-gene family were excluded. In a later analysis, 500 to 700 highly shared, low-generation-probability nucleotide sequences were removed to address suspected cross-contamination and a sequencing artifact. For each public chain, a later analysis derived a clonal expansion index from normalized ranks of inferred template counts within each repertoire. In a later analysis, generation probabilities were computed with a VDJ recombination model fitted to out-of-frame rearrangements, and the resulting probabilities were checked against IGoR. In a later analysis, hypergeometric tests were used to score TCR-TCR, TCR-HLA and TCR-CMV co-occurrence, with a repertoire-size bias correction applied to TCR pairs. To estimate false discovery rates, a later analysis permuted the HLA or CMV assignments 20 times. A later analysis grouped co-occurring TCRs with DBSCAN, adding TCRdist sequence similarity when clustering within HLA-allele-positive subsets. Repertoires with fewer than 30,000 or more than 120,000 public chains were left out of co-occurrence clustering, as were about 5 repertoires with anomalous nucleotide sharing. In TCRdb, the immuneACCESS table is reduced to in-frame sequences with V and J assigned. These tables do not hold every clone; where another copy was compared, an unresolved V gene accounts for under half, and the others remain unexplained. V and J calls and clone size are those listed in that table; D and trimming were worked out from the DNA. This sample is represented by about 190,000 clones; roughly four fifths of them were singletons. The ten biggest clones cover approximately 3% of the sample.

This clonotype was sampled from a woman under 40 in good health and CMV-seropositive. The rearrangement combines TRBV5-1 with TRBJ2-7, with TRBD1 matching 7 junction bases. What was sequenced was PBMCs. The CDR3 reads CASSFTTGTYEQYF. The DNA sequence follows: TGCGCCAGCAGCTTTACGACAGGGACCTACGAGCAGTACTTC.